Following are 24 T cell receptor beta chains from one sample sequenced in a study of blood T cell repertoires in COVID-19. The method was immunoSEQ multiplex PCR; TCRdb's version includes in-frame clones alone and lacks a portion of them. This table holds hundreds of thousands of clones, roughly 88% found once. Input material: peripheral blood. The source is an elderly woman with COVID-19, enrolled during active disease.

J is TRBJ1-1 and V is TRBV5-1, with 8 bases matching TRBD1. Germline values: CDR1 SGHRS, CDR2 YFSETQ. The CDR3 is made up of 15 amino acids. V shed 5 bases and J 7 bases; nucleotides not matched to a gene: 13. The DNA for the CDR3 is TGCGCCAGCAGGAAGGTCGGACAGGGAGTAGGTGAAGCTTTCTTT. This gives the protein CASRKVGQGVGEAFF. Looking up the rest from reference TRBV5-1 and TRBJ1-1 gives the full variable domain: KAGVTQTPRYLIKTRGQQVTLSCSPISGHRSVSWYQQTPGQGLQFLFEYFSETQRNKGNFPGRFSGRQFSNSRSEMNVSTLELGDSALYLCASRKVGQGVGEAFFGQGTRLTVV.

This chain uses TRBV3-1 (or the pseudogene TRBV3-2) with TRBJ2-2; 7 nucleotides match TRBD2. Germline CDR1 LGHDT, CDR2 YNNKEL (reference sequence). The CDR3 extends over 14 amino acids. V shed 1 base and J 7 bases; nucleotides not matched to a gene: 3. The CDR3, as DNA: TGTGCCAGCAGCCAAGGTCGGGGGGTCGGGGAGCTGTTTTTT. This codes for CASSQGRGVGELFF.

This rearrangement joins TRBV2 to TRBJ2-3, with 8 positions matching TRBD2. CDR1 is SNHLY and CDR2 is FYNNEI in the germline V gene. The CDR3 length is 14 residues. J was trimmed by 2 bases and V by 7 bases; bases with no gene match: 5. CDR3 sequence: CASKIAGNTDTQYF. The DNA for the CDR3 is TGTGCCAGCAAGATAGCGGGGAACACAGATACGCAGTATTTT.

The rearrangement links TRBV13 to TRBJ1-2, with 12 bases that match TRBD1. Germline values: CDR1 PRHDT, CDR2 FYEKMQ (reference sequence). With V trimmed by 4 bases and J by 7 bases, 4 bases remained unmatched. The CDR3 contains 14 residues. The CDR3, as DNA: TGTGCCAGCAGCTGGGGACAGGGGGCGGGTGGCTACACCTTC. It is translated as CASSWGQGAGGYTF. The full variable domain, completed using reference TRBV13 and TRBJ1-2, is AAGVIQSPRHLIKEKRETATLKCYPIPRHDTVYWYQQGPGQDPQFLISFYEKMQSDKGSIPDRFSAQQFSDYHSELNMSSLELGDSALYFCASSWGQGAGGYTFGSGTRLTVV.

The rearrangement uses TRBV18 and TRBJ1-5, with D possibly being TRBD1 (5 bases). Germline V CDR1 and CDR2: KGHSH, LQKENI. The V gene lost 3 bases and the J gene lost 3 bases, with 9 bases spanning the gap. The CDR3 is 14 amino acids. As DNA, the CDR3 is TGTGCCAGCTCACCGGACAATTTCAATCAGCCCCAGCATTTT. Encoded protein: CASSPDNFNQPQHF.

The chain joins TRBV7-9 to TRBJ2-1; D is undetermined. With 5 bases removed from V and 7 bases from J, the gap between germline ends came to 24 bases. Germline assignment: CDR1 SEHNR and CDR2 FQNEAQ (reference sequence). There are 17 residues in the CDR3. CDR3 DNA sequence: TGTGCCAGCAGCACCGATCATAGTTTTCTTCTTGATAATGAGCAGTTCTTC. This gives the protein CASSTDHSFLLDNEQFF.

The CDR3 here is CASSPRSGETQYF. CDR3 nucleotide sequence: TGTGCCAGCAGCCCTCGATCGGGGGAGACCCAGTACTTC. The V call is TRBV5-4, the J call TRBJ2-5, with a possible D match to TRBD2 (5 bases). Per the germline V gene, CDR1 is SGHNT and CDR2 is YYREEE (reference sequence). The CDR3 runs to 13 residues. Trimming shortened V by 4 bases and J by 5 bases, and 12 bases separated the two germline ends.

The chain carries TRBV18 and TRBJ1-2; 8 bases are a match to TRBD1. The CDR3 covers 13 residues. The V segment lost 3 bases and the J segment 8 bases; nucleotides outside the gene matches: 5. CDR1 and CDR2 from the germline V gene are KGHSH and LQKENI. The CDR3 loop is CASSPQGANGYTF. CDR3 DNA sequence: TGTGCCAGCTCACCGCAGGGGGCGAACGGCTACACCTTC.

V gene TRBV7-8 combines with J gene TRBJ2-7; TRBD1 aligns across 9 bases. This CDR3 is built from 14 residues. The V gene's germline CDR1 is SGHVS and CDR2 FQNEAQ. With V trimmed by 5 bases and J by 6 bases, 8 bases remained unmatched. CDR3 sequence: CASSLGQGSSEQYV. The CDR3 nucleotides are TGTGCCAGCAGCCTCGGACAGGGGAGCTCCGAGCAGTACGTC.

V gene TRBV19 combines with J gene TRBJ2-7, with 8 bases matching TRBD2. This CDR3 contains 14 residues. The ends lost 9 bases at V and 8 bases at J; junction bases unmatched: 15. Germline CDR1 LNHDA, CDR2 SQIVND (reference sequence). The CDR3 nucleotides read TGTGCCAGCCGAGGGCAGCGGGGGACTGAAAAGCAGTACTTC. Its translation is CASRGQRGTEKQYF.

The rearrangement links TRBV3-1 (or the pseudogene TRBV3-2) to TRBJ1-4, with D possibly matching TRBD1 (5 bases). The CDR3 spans 13 residues. Per the germline V gene, CDR1 is LGHDT and CDR2 is YNNKEL (reference sequence). V was shortened by 0 bases and J by 14 bases, with 13 bases between the two germline ends. The CDR3 reads CASSQEVWTNLFF. The CDR3 nucleotides read TGTGCCAGCAGCCAAGAAGTTTGGACAAACCTGTTTTTT.

The V and J genes are TRBV3-1 (or the pseudogene TRBV3-2) and TRBJ1-2, with D unresolved. Germline CDR1 is LGHDT and CDR2 is YNNKEL (reference sequence). The V end was cut by 0 bases, the J end by 3 bases, with 11 bases between. The CDR3 has 15 residues. The CDR3 region is CASSQDIHSYYGYTF. In nucleotides, the CDR3 is TGTGCCAGCAGCCAAGATATACACAGCTACTATGGCTACACCTTC.

The V gene is TRBV5-1, the J gene TRBJ2-3, with 7 bases aligning to TRBD2. The CDR3 covers 16 residues. J gave up 2 bases and V 6 bases, and 12 bases lay outside the gene matches. CDR1 is SGHRS, CDR2 YFSETQ, per germline. The CDR3 region is CASTRGDWRVTDTQYF. The CDR3 DNA follows: TGCGCCAGCACCCGGGGGGACTGGAGGGTCACAGATACGCAGTATTTT.

In this sample, this clone turned up a few times. The chain couples TRBV7-9 to TRBJ1-4, with unresolved D. Germline CDR1 is SEHNR and CDR2 is FQNEAQ (reference sequence). The CDR3 consists of 15 residues. V shed 7 bases and J shed 0 bases, with 12 bases lying between them. In DNA, the CDR3 is TGTGCCAGCACCCGGGGAGGAGCAACTAATGAAAAACTGTTTTTT. This sequence encodes CASTRGGATNEKLFF. The whole variable domain, remainder taken from reference TRBV7-9 and TRBJ1-4, is DTGVSQNPRHKITKRGQNVTFRCDPISEHNRLYWYRQTLGQGPEFLTYFQNEAQLEKSRLLSDRFSAERPKGSFSTLEIQRTEQGDSAMYLCASTRGGATNEKLFFGSGTQLSVL.

The V call is TRBV18, the J call TRBJ1-5; 7 bases fit TRBD1. V was clipped by 5 bases and J by 2 bases; unmatched bases: 6. The germline CDR1 and CDR2 sequences are KGHSH and LQKENI. This CDR3 spans 15 amino acids. CDR3 DNA: TGTGCCAGCTCATACACAGGGGAGGGCAATCAGCCCCAGCATTTT. It is translated as CASSYTGEGNQPQHF. Based on the CDR3 plus reference TRBV18 and TRBJ1-5, the full variable domain is NAGVMQNPRHLVRRRGQEARLRCSPMKGHSHVYWYRQLPEEGLKFMVYLQKENIIDESGMPKERFSAEFPKEGPSILRIQQVVRGDSAAYFCASSYTGEGNQPQHFGDGTRLSIL.

Comment on this clone: One end of the junction does not line up with germline, which may come from a read error. The chain uses TRBV20-1 and TRBJ2-5; TRBD2 aligns across 8 bases. This CDR3 comprises 14 residues. Germline CDR1 and CDR2: DFQATT and SNEGSKA (reference sequence). The chain's CDR3 is CSPSELADEETQYF. The CDR3 nucleotides are TGCAGTCCTAGTGAACTAGCGGATGAAGAGACCCAGTACTTC.

The chain combines TRBV29-1 with TRBJ1-1; D remains ambiguous. The germline V and J ends were trimmed by 7 bases and 1 base, with 13 bases remaining between them. The CDR3 contains 13 residues. In germline, CDR1 is SQVTM, CDR2 ANQGSEA. CDR3 bases: TGCAGCGGCGACGGCGGCGGGAACACTGAAGCTTTCTTT. Its protein is CSGDGGGNTEAFF.

This clone was seen just once. This chain links TRBV18 with TRBJ2-1; tentative D call: TRBD2 (6 bases). CDR1 is KGHSH, CDR2 LQKENI, per germline. V lost 2 bases and J lost 4, with 15 bases in between. The CDR3 loop spans 16 amino acids. CDR3: CASSPYKAGTYNEQFF. The CDR3, as DNA: TGTGCCAGCTCACCATACAAGGCCGGGACTTACAATGAGCAGTTCTTC. The full variable domain, in which reference TRBV18 and TRBJ2-1 provide the parts outside the CDR3, is NAGVMQNPRHLVRRRGQEARLRCSPMKGHSHVYWYRQLPEEGLKFMVYLQKENIIDESGMPKERFSAEFPKEGPSILRIQQVVRGDSAAYFCASSPYKAGTYNEQFFGPGTRLTVL.

The V call is TRBV7-9, the J call TRBJ2-3; TRBD1 agrees at 8 bases. The CDR3 contains 12 residues. V dropped 2 bases and J dropped 15; count of bases not matched to a gene: 7. Germline-derived CDR1 and CDR2 are SEHNR and FQNEAQ (reference sequence). The CDR3 loop reads CASSLSDREGYF. The CDR3 bases are TGTGCCAGCAGCTTATCGGACAGGGAAGGATATTTT. The full variable domain, in which reference TRBV7-9 and TRBJ2-3 provide the parts outside the CDR3, is DTGVSQNPRHKITKRGQNVTFRCDPISEHNRLYWYRQTLGQGPEFLTYFQNEAQLEKSRLLSDRFSAERPKGSFSTLEIQRTEQGDSAMYLCASSLSDREGYFGPGTRLTVL.

This sequence joins TRBV2 and TRBJ2-5, with D possibly being TRBD2 (5 bases). The CDR3 has 12 residues. V lost 6 bases and J lost 5, with 10 bases in between. CDR1 and CDR2 from the germline V gene are SNHLY and FYNNEI. CDR3 sequence reads: CASRPGGETQYF. Written as DNA, the CDR3 is TGTGCCAGCAGGCCGGGCGGGGAGACCCAGTACTTC.

Concerning this clone itself: The sample contains more than one DNA sequence encoding this CDR3. The rearrangement joins TRBV3-1 (or the pseudogene TRBV3-2) to TRBJ1-1; D is undetermined. Trimming stripped 1 base from V and 4 bases from J, with 7 bases between. The CDR3 contains 13 residues. CDR1 is LGHDT and CDR2 is YNNKEL in the germline V gene (reference sequence). The CDR3 region has the DNA TGTGCCAGCAGCCAAGGCTCGGGCACTGAAGCTTTCTTT. It yields the protein CASSQGSGTEAFF.

Notes on this clone: Other nucleotide sequences in the sample specify the same CDR3. The chain carries TRBV3-1 (or the pseudogene TRBV3-2) and TRBJ1-2, with D unresolved. V lost 1 base to trimming and J lost 8 bases, with 8 bases between them. Germline V gene sequence: CDR1 LGHDT, CDR2 YNNKEL (reference sequence). CDR3 length: 12 residues. CDR3 protein: CASSQALYGYTF. The CDR3 DNA follows: TGTGCCAGCAGCCAAGCTCTATACGGCTACACCTTC.

Of note for this clone: This same CDR3 is encoded by further DNA sequences in the sample. The chain is built from TRBV5-1 and TRBJ1-3; 7 bases align to TRBD1. The CDR3 is 14 residues long. From germline, CDR1 is SGHRS and CDR2 YFSETQ. The J segment lost 4 bases and the V segment lost 2 bases, leaving 3 bases of the junction unmatched. CDR3 in DNA: TGCGCCAGCAGCTTCGGGACAGACGGAAACACCATATATTTT. It codes for CASSFGTDGNTIYF.

In DNA, the CDR3 is TGTGCCAGCCGGACAGGGGGCGCGAGGGTAGCTTTCTTT. This gives the protein CASRTGGARVAFF. The chain links TRBV19 to TRBJ1-1; TRBD1 agrees at 11 bases. CDR1 and CDR2 from the germline V gene are LNHDA and SQIVND (reference sequence). J was trimmed by 10 bases and V by 9 bases; bases with no gene match: 10. The CDR3 has 13 residues. The whole variable domain, remainder taken from reference TRBV19 and TRBJ1-1, is DGGITQSPKYLFRKEGQNVTLSCEQNLNHDAMYWYRQDPGQGLRLIYYSQIVNDFQKGDIAEGYSVSREKKESFPLTVTSAQKNPTAFYLCASRTGGARVAFFGQGTRLTVV.